Presented here are 16 T cell receptor beta chains from one specimen sequenced in a study of vaccination effects on CD4 cells after COVID-19. Antigens for these TCRs are unknown. TCRdb keeps only in-frame clones here, not all; method: immunoSEQ multiplex PCR. This table holds about 46,000 clones, around 70% found once. Culturing for approximately 10 days preceded CD4+ T cell isolation. The source was CD4+ T cells from PBMCs cultured without peptide, collected before COVID-19 vaccination. The receptors here all came from a human donor who had a prior SARS-CoV-2 infection.

This chain uses TRBV7-8 with TRBJ2-2; D ambiguous. Germline assignment: CDR1 SGHVS and CDR2 FQNEAQ. The CDR3 covers 15 residues. V was shortened by 3 bases and J by 1 base, with 9 bases between the two germline ends. The CDR3 bases are TGTGCCAGCAGCTTTCGCGACTTGAACACCGGGGAGCTGTTTTTT. Protein product: CASSFRDLNTGELFF.

This chain joins TRBV7-2 and TRBJ1-1; a weak D match, TRBD1 (6 bases). The CDR3 has 15 residues. CDR1 is SGHTA and CDR2 is FQGNSA in the germline V gene. The germline V and J ends were trimmed by 1 base and 3 bases, with 12 bases remaining between them. CDR3 bases: TGTGCCAGCAGCTTAGTAATGGGGGCGGACACTGAAGCTTTCTTT. This encodes CASSLVMGADTEAFF.

The chain links TRBV5-5 to TRBJ2-3; D may be TRBD2 (6 bases). The CDR3 spans 12 residues. Germline CDR1 reads SGHKS; CDR2 reads YYEKEE (reference sequence). V lost 7 bases, J lost 0 bases, and 6 bases lay in between. CDR3 in amino acids: CASGTSTDTQYF. As DNA, the CDR3 is TGTGCCAGCGGGACTAGCACAGATACGCAGTATTTT.

The rearrangement joins TRBV5-5 to TRBJ2-3, with D maybe TRBD2 (6 bases). CDR1 and CDR2 (germline): SGHKS, YYEKEE (reference sequence). This CDR3 is built from 16 residues. Trimming stripped 0 bases from V and 1 base from J, with 12 bases between. The CDR3 DNA reads as TGTGCCAGCAGCTTGGTGCGGGATCGACGCACAGATACGCAGTATTTT. It specifies CASSLVRDRRTDTQYF.

The chain joins TRBV6-6 to TRBJ2-5; D is tentatively TRBD1 or TRBD2 (6 bases each). Germline assignment: CDR1 MNHNY and CDR2 SVGAGI (reference sequence). The CDR3 consists of 13 residues. V gave up 6 bases and J gave up 4 bases, with 12 bases separating them. Here the CDR3 reads CASRAGEVETQYF. The CDR3 DNA follows: TGTGCCAGCAGGGCAGGGGAGGTAGAGACCCAGTACTTC.

The chain links TRBV15 to TRBJ2-5, with 9 bases matching TRBD1. The length of the CDR3 is 18 residues. Germline V gene lookup returns CDR1 LNHNV and CDR2 YYDKDF (reference sequence). Germline trimming cut 0 bases from V and 6 bases from J; bases unmatched to any gene: 14. This chain's CDR3 is CATSRDLYGDRDWKTQYF. For the CDR3, the DNA is TGTGCCACCAGCAGAGATCTCTATGGGGACAGGGATTGGAAGACCCAGTACTTC.

The rearrangement joins TRBV5-4 to TRBJ2-1; 13 bases are a match to TRBD2. Per germline, CDR1 SGHNT and CDR2 YYREEE (reference sequence). With V trimmed by 3 bases and J by 8 bases, 8 bases remained unmatched. CDR3 length: 16 residues. CDR3 DNA sequence: TGTGCCAGCAGCTCCCGGACTAGCGGGAGTTTCGATGAGCAGTTCTTC. It translates to CASSSRTSGSFDEQFF.

J is TRBJ2-1 and V is TRBV6-6; 8 bases are shared with TRBD2. CDR3 length equals 18 residues. The V gene's germline CDR1 is MNHNY and CDR2 SVGAGI (reference sequence). V lost 5 bases to trimming and J lost 3 bases; unmatched junction nucleotides: 15. The CDR3 DNA is TGTGCCAGCAGTCAGACTAGCGTACTGGGTGACTTCTACAATGAGCAGTTCTTC. Its translation is CASSQTSVLGDFYNEQFF.

This clone was seen a single time. This chain connects TRBV5-1 to TRBJ2-5; D perhaps matches TRBD2 (5 bases). The CDR3 loop spans 13 amino acids. Looked up from germline, CDR1 is SGHRS and CDR2 is YFSETQ. Trimming pared 0 bases from V and 10 bases from J, leaving 13 bases between. The CDR3 DNA sequence: TGCGCCAGCAGCTTGGATGTCTTCGGGATCCAGTACTTC. Translation: CASSLDVFGIQYF.

The table lists this clone with a count of one. The rearrangement links TRBV19 to TRBJ2-7; no clear D gene. The germline CDR1 and CDR2 sequences are LNHDA and SQIVND (reference sequence). V was trimmed by 3 bases and J by 2 bases, leaving 17 bases between them. CDR3 length: 16 amino acids. CDR3 DNA sequence: TGTGCCAGTAGTATTACGGCTTCCTCGGTACCCTACGAGCAGTACTTC. This gives the protein CASSITASSVPYEQYF.

This clone has a handful of counts. V gene TRBV5-8 combines with J gene TRBJ1-5; 7 bases line up with TRBD1. Germline CDR1 is SGHTS and CDR2 is YDEGEE. V shed 3 bases, J shed 4 bases, and the junction held 4 bases outside the gene matches. The CDR3 contains 14 residues. This chain's CDR3 is CASSSWDRNQPQHF. CDR3 nucleotides: TGTGCCAGCAGCTCATGGGACAGAAATCAGCCCCAGCATTTT. Together with reference TRBV5-8 and TRBJ1-5, the CDR3 gives the full variable domain: EAGVTQSPTHLIKTRGQQATLRCSPISGHTSVYWYQQALGLGLQFLLWYDEGEERNRGNFPPRFSGRQFPNYSSELNVNALELEDSALYLCASSSWDRNQPQHFGDGTRLSIL.

The gene calls are TRBV4-3 and TRBJ2-3; D not resolved. V gave up 2 bases and J gave up 3 bases, with 9 bases separating them. CDR1 LGHNA and CDR2 YSLEER come from the germline V gene. The CDR3 consists of 14 residues. CDR3 DNA sequence: TGCGCCAGCAGCCAATGGTTGGGTACAGATACGCAGTATTTT. Translation: CASSQWLGTDTQYF.

The CDR3, as DNA: TGCGCCAGCAGTCACTCCACTAGCGGGAGGGCCCCTAGCGGGGAGCTGTTTTTT. Translated, it gives CASSHSTSGRAPSGELFF. The genes are TRBV4-3 and TRBJ2-2, with 13 nucleotides matching TRBD2. CDR3 size: 18 residues. V shed 6 bases and J 7 bases; nucleotides not matched to a gene: 14. The germline gives CDR1 LGHNA, CDR2 YSLEER.

Regarding this clone: Other nucleotide sequences in the sample specify the same CDR3. V is TRBV7-9 and J is TRBJ1-1; no clear D. The CDR3 extends over 13 amino acids. Germline loops: CDR1 SEHNR, CDR2 FQNEAQ (reference sequence). V was shortened by 1 base and J by 4 bases, with 7 bases between the two germline ends. As DNA, the CDR3 is TGTGCCAGCAGCTTAGAGGGTGGCACTGAAGCTTTCTTT. Protein sequence: CASSLEGGTEAFF.

The rearrangement links TRBV30 to TRBJ1-1; TRBD1 is a possible D gene (5 bases). CDR1 is GTSNPN and CDR2 is SVGIG in the germline V gene (reference sequence). V was trimmed by 0 bases and J by 3 bases, leaving 14 bases between them. The CDR3 contains 15 residues. The CDR3 nucleotides are TGTGCCTGGAGTGTACCCCGCGGGGGGTACACTGAAGCTTTCTTT. This encodes CAWSVPRGGYTEAFF.

This clone has only a few counts. The chain carries TRBV11-2 and TRBJ1-5; D unclear. The length of the CDR3 is 12 residues. The germline gives CDR1 SGHAT, CDR2 FQNNGV. V lost 0 bases and J lost 6, with 3 bases in between. Here the CDR3 DNA reads TGTGCCAGCAGCTTAGAGGGTCAGCCCCAGCATTTT. Its translation: CASSLEGQPQHF.